The following is a TCR beta chain sequence with its context. The data are from a study of technical replicates of blood from several donors. Measured with immunoSEQ multiplex PCR; TCRdb has only the in-frame clones, and not every one. The table records some 68,000 clones, about nine tenths of them present only once. Germline V CDR1 and CDR2: KGHSH, LQKENI. Trimming removed 3 bases from V and 3 bases from J; junction bases left unmatched: 7. The CDR3 has 16 residues. The sample consisted of T cells isolated from PBMCs. The receptor's source is a human donor in good health. This sequence joins TRBV18 and TRBJ1-1, with 10 positions matching TRBD1. The CDR3 protein is CASSPSDRGPHTEAFF. The CDR3 nucleotides are TGTGCCAGCTCACCCTCAGACAGGGGGCCCCACACTGAAGCTTTCTTT.